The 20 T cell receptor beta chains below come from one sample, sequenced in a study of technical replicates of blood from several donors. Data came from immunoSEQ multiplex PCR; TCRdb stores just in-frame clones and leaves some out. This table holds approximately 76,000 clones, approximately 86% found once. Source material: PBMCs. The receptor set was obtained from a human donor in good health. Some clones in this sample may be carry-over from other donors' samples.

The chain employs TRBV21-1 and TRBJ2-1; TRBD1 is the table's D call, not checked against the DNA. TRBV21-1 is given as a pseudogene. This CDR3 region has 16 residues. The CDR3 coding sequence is TGTGCCAGCAGCACGGACCAACAGGGGGCGTTAAATGAGCAGTTCTTC. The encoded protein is CASSTDQQGALNEQFF.

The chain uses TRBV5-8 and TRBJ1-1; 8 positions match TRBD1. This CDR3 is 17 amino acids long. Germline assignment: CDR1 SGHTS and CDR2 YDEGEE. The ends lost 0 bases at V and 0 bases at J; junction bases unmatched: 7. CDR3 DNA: TGTGCCAGCAGCTTGGCAACGAGGACAGGGATGAACACTGAAGCTTTCTTT. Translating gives CASSLATRTGMNTEAFF.

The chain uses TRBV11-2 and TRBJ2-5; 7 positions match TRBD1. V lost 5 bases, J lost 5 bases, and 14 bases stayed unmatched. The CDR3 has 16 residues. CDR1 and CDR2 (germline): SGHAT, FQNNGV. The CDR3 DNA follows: TGTGCCAGCAGCCCCCGCGTGAGGGGGCTGGGGGAGACCCAGTACTTC. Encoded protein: CASSPRVRGLGETQYF.

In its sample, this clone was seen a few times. The CDR3 DNA sequence: TGTGCCAGCAGCCAAGATTTAACAGATAGCAATCAGCCCCAGCATTTT. Protein product: CASSQDLTDSNQPQHF. The chain combines TRBV4-2 with TRBJ1-5; D is uncertain. This CDR3 is built from 16 residues. The V gene's germline CDR1 is LGHNA and CDR2 YNFKEQ. Between the trimmed V and J ends, which lost 0 bases and 0 bases, there was a span of 9 bases.

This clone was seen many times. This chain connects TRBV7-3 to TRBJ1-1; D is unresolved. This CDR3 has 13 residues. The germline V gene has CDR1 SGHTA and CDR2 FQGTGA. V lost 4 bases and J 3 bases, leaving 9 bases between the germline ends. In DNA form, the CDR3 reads TGTGCCAGCAGCTATGATCCGGACACTGAAGCTTTCTTT. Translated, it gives CASSYDPDTEAFF.

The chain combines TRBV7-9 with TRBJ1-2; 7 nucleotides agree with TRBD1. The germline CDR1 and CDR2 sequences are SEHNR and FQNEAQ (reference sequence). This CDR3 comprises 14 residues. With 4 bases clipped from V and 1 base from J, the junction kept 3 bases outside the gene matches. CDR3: CASSWGTVNYGYTF. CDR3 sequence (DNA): TGTGCCAGCAGCTGGGGGACAGTTAACTATGGCTACACCTTC.

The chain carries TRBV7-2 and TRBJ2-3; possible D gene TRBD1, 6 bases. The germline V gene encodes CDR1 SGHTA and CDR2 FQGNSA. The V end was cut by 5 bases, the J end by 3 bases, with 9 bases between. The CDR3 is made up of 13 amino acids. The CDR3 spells CASSVGATDTQYF. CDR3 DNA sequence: TGTGCCAGCAGCGTGGGGGCTACAGATACGCAGTATTTT.

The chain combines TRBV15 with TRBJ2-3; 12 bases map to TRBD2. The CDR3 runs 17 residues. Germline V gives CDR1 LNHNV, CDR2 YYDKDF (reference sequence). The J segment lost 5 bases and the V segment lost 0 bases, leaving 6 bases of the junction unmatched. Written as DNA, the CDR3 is TGTGCCACCAGCAGAGACCTAGCGGGGGGGGGCCGAGATACGCAGTATTTT. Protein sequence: CATSRDLAGGGRDTQYF.

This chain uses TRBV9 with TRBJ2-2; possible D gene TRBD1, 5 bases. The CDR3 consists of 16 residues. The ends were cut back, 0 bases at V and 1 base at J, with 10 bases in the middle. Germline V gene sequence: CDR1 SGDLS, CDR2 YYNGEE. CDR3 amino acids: CASSVVGHMNTGELFF. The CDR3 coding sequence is TGTGCCAGCAGCGTAGTTGGACACATGAACACCGGGGAGCTGTTTTTT.

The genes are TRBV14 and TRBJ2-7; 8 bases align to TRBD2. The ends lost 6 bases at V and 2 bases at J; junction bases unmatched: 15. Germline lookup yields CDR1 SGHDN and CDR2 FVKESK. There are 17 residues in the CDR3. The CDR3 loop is CASRFEERGPGAYEQYF. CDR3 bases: TGTGCCAGCAGGTTCGAGGAGCGGGGGCCCGGGGCCTACGAGCAGTACTTC.

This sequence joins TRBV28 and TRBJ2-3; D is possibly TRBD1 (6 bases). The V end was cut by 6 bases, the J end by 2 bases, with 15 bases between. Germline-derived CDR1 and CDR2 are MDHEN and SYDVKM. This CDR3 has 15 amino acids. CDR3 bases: TGTGCCAGCAGAACCGGGACACTAAACACAGATACGCAGTATTTT. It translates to CASRTGTLNTDTQYF.

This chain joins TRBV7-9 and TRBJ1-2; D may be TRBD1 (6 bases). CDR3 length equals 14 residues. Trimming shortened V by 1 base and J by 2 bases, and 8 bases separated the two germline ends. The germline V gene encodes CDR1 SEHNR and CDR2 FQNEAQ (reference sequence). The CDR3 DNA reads TGTGCCAGCAGCTTAGATCAGGGGAACTATGGCTACACCTTC. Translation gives CASSLDQGNYGYTF.

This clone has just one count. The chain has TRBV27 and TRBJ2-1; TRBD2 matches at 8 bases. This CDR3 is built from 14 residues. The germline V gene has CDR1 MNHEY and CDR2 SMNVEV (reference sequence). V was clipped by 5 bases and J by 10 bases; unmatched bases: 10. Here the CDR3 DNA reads TGTGCCAGCAGTATTTCCGGGAGGGCCTGGGAGCAGTTCTTC. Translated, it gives CASSISGRAWEQFF.

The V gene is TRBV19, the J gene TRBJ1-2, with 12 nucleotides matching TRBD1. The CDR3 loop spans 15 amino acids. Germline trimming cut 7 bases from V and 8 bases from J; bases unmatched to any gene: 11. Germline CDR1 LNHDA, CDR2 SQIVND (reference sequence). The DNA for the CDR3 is TGTGCCAGTATCCGGACCGGGACAGGGGGCGAAGGCTACACCTTC. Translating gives CASIRTGTGGEGYTF.

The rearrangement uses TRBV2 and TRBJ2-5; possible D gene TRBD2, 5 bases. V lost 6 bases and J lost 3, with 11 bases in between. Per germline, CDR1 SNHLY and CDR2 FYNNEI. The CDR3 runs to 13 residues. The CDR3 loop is CASRDGVEETQYF. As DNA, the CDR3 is TGTGCCAGCAGGGACGGGGTGGAAGAGACCCAGTACTTC.

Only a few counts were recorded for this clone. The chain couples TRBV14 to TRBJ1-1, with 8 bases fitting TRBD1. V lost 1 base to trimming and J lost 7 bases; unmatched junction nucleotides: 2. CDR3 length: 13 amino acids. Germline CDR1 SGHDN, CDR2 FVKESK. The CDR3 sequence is CASSQVTGGEAFF. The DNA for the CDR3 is TGTGCCAGCAGCCAAGTAACAGGGGGTGAAGCTTTCTTT.

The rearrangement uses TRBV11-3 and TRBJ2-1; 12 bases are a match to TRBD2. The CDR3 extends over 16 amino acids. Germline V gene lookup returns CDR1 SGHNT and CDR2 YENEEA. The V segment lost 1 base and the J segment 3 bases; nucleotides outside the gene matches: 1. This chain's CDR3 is CASSLGTSGVYNEQFF. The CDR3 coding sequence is TGTGCCAGCAGCTTAGGGACTAGCGGGGTCTACAATGAGCAGTTCTTC. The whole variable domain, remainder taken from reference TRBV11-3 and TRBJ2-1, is EAGVVQSPRYKIIEKKQPVAFWCNPISGHNTLYWYLQNLGQGPELLIRYENEEAVDDSQLPKDRFSAERLKGVDSTLKIQPAELGDSAVYLCASSLGTSGVYNEQFFGPGTRLTVL.

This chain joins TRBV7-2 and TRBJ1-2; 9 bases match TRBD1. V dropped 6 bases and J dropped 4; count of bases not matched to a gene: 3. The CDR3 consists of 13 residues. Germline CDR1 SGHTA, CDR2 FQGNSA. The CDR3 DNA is TGTGCCAGCAGGGAGACAGGGGGCTATGGCTACACCTTC. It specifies CASRETGGYGYTF.

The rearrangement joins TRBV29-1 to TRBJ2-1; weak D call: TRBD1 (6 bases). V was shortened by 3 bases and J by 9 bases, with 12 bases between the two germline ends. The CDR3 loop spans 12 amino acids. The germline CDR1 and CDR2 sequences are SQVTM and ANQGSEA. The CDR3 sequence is CSVDAQGFEQFF. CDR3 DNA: TGCAGCGTTGACGCACAGGGTTTTGAGCAGTTCTTC.

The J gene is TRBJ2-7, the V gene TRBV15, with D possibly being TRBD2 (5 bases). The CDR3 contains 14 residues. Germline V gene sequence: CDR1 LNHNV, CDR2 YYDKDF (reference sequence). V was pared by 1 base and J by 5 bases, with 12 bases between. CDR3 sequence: CATSRVLASHEQYF. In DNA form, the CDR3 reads TGTGCCACCAGCAGAGTGTTAGCGAGCCACGAGCAGTACTTC.